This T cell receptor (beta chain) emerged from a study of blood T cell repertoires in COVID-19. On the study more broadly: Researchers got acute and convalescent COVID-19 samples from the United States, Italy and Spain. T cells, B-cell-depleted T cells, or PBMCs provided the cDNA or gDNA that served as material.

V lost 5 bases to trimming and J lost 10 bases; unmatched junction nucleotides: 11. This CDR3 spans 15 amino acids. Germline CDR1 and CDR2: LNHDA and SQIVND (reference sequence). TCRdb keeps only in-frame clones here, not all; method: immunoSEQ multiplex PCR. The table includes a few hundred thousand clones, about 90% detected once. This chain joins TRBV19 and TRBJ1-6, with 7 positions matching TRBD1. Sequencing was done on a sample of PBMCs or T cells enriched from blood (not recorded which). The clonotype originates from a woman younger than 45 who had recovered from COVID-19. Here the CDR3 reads CASSPLEGARSPLHF. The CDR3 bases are TGTGCCAGTAGTCCCTTAGAGGGGGCGCGGTCACCCCTCCACTTT.